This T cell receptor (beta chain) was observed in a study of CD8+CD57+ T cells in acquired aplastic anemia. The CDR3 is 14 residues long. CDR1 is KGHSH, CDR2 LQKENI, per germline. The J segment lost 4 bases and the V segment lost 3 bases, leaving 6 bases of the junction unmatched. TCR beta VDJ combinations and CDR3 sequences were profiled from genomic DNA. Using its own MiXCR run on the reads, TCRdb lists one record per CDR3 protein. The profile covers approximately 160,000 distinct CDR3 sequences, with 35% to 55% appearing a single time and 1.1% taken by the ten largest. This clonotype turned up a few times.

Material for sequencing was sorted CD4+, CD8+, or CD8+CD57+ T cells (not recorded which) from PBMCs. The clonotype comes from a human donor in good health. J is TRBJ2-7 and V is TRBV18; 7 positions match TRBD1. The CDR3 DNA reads TGTGCCAGCTCACCGCAAGGGGGCGAGTACGAGCAGTACTTC. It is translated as CASSPQGGEYEQYF.